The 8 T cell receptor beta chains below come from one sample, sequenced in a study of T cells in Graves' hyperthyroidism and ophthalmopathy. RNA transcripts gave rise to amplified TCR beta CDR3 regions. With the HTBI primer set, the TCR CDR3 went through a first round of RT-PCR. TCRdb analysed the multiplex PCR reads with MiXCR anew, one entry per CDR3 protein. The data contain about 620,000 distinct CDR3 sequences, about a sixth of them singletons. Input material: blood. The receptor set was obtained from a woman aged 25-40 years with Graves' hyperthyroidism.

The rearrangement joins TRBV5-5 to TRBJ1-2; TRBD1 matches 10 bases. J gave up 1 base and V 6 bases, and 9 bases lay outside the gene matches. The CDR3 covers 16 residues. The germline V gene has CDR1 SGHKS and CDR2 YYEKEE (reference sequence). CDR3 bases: TGTGCCAGCACCCCGGGACAGGGGATTCATAACTATGGCTACACCTTC. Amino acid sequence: CASTPGQGIHNYGYTF.

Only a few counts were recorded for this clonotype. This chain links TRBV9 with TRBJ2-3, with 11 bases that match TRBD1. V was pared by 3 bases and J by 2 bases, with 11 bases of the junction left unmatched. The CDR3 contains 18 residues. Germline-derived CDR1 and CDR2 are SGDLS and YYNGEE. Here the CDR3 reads CASSAPDGTGGFTDTQYF. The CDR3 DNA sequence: TGTGCCAGCAGCGCACCAGACGGGACAGGGGGATTCACAGATACGCAGTATTTT. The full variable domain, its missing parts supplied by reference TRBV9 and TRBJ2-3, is DSGVTQTPKHLITATGQRVTLRCSPRSGDLSVYWYQQSLDQGLQFLIQYYNGEERAKGNILERFSAQQFPDLHSELNLSSLELGDSALYFCASSAPDGTGGFTDTQYFGPGTRLTVL.

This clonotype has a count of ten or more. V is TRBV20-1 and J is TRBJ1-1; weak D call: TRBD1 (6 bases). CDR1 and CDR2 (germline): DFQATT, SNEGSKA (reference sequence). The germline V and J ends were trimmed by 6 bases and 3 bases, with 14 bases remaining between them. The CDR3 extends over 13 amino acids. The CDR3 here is CSATDRTDTEAFF. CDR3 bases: TGCAGTGCCACCGACAGGACGGACACTGAAGCTTTCTTT.

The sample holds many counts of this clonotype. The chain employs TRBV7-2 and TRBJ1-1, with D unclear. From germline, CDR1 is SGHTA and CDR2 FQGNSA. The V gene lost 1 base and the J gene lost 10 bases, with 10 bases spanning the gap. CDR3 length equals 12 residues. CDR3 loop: CASSLVGGGAFF. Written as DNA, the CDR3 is TGTGCCAGCAGCTTAGTGGGAGGTGGAGCTTTCTTT. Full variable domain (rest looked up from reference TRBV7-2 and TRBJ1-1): GAGVSQSPSNKVTEKGKDVELRCDPISGHTALYWYRQSLGQGLEFLIYFQGNSAPDKSGLPSDRFSAERTGGSVSTLTIQRTQQEDSAVYLCASSLVGGGAFFGQGTRLTVV.

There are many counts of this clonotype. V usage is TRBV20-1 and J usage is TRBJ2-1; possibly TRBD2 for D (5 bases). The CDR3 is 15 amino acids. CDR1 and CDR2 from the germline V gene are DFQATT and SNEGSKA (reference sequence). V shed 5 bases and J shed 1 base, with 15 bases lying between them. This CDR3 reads CSAPLLARSYNEQFF. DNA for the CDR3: TGCAGTGCTCCCCTCCTAGCTAGATCCTACAATGAGCAGTTCTTC.

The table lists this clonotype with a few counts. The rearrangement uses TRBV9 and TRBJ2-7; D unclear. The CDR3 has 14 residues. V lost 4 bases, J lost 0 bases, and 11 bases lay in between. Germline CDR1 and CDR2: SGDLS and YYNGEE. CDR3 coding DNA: TGTGCCAGCAGCTCGGATTACACCTCCTACGAGCAGTACTTC. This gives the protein CASSSDYTSYEQYF.

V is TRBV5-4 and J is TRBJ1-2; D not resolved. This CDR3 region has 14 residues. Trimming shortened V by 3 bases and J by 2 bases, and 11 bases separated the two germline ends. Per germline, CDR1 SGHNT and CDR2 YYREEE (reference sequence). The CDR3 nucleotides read TGTGCCAGCAGCTCAACCGGGAGAAACTATGGCTACACCTTC. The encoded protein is CASSSTGRNYGYTF.

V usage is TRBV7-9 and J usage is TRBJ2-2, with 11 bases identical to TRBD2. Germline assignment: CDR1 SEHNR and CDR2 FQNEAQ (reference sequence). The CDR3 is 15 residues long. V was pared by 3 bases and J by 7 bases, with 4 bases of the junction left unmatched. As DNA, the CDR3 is TGTGCCAGCAGCTTTACTAGCGGGAGATTCGGGGAGCTGTTTTTT. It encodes CASSFTSGRFGELFF.